This TCR beta chain is drawn from a study of T-cell reconstitution after alpha-beta-depleted transplantation in children. Study conclusions and caveats: Some patients' high day-60 TCRbeta diversity was attributed to recipient cells surviving conditioning.

Preparation of the TCRbeta library involved a method that used unique molecular identifiers. TCRdb recomputed calls from the PCR reads with MiXCR, one row per CDR3 protein. Of approximately 130,000 distinct CDR3 sequences detected, roughly 10% appear once; the ten largest clones hold about 24%. Notes on this clonotype: The antigen remains undetermined.

The CDR3 extends over 18 amino acids. Germline lookup yields CDR1 DFQATT and CDR2 SNEGSKA (reference sequence). The V segment lost 3 bases and the J segment 0 bases; nucleotides outside the gene matches: 7. This receptor was taken from a girl under three years old who had a stem cell transplant for combined immunodeficiency, so the T cells may come from the graft donor. The material was PBMCs, mostly from graft donor cells, obtained 180 days after TCRalphabeta/CD19-depleted stem cell transplant. The chain employs TRBV20-1 and TRBJ2-1, with 14 bases aligning to TRBD2. The CDR3 is CSARGLAGVLSSYNEQFF. CDR3 DNA sequence: TGCAGTGCTAGGGGACTAGCGGGAGTCCTCAGCTCCTACAATGAGCAGTTCTTC.